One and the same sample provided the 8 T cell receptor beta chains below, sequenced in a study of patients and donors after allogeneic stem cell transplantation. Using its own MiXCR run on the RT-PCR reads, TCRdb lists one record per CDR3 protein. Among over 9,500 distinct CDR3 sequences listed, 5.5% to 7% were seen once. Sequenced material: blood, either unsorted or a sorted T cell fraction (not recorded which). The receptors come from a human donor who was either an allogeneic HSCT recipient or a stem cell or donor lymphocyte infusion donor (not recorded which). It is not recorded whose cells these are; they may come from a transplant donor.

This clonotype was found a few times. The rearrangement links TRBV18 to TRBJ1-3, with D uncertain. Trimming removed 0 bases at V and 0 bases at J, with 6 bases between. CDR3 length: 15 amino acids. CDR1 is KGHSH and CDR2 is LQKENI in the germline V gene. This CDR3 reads CASSPPGSSGNTIYF. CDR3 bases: TGTGCCAGCTCACCACCGGGGTCCTCTGGAAACACCATATATTTT.

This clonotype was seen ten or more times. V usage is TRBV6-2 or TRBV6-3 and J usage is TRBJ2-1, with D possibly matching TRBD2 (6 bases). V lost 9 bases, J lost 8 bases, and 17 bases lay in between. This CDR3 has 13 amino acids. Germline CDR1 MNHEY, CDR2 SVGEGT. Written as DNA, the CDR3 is TGTGCCAGTAAATCGGGAGCCCACTATGAGCAGTTCTTC. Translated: CASKSGAHYEQFF.

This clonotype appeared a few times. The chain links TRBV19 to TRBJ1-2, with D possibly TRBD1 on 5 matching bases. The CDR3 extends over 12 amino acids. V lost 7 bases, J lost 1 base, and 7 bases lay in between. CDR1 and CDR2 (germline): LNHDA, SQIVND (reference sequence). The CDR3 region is CASKDSNYGYTF. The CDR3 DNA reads TGTGCCAGTAAAGACAGTAACTATGGCTACACCTTC.

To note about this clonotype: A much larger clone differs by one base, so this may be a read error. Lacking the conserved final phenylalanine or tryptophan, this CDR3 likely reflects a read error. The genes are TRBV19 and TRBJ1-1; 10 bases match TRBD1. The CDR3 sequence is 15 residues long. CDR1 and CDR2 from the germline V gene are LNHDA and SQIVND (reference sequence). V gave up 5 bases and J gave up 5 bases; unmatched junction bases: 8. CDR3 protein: CASSLYPGQGTEAFL. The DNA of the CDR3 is TGTGCCAGTAGTCTTTACCCGGGACAGGGGACTGAAGCTTTCTTG.

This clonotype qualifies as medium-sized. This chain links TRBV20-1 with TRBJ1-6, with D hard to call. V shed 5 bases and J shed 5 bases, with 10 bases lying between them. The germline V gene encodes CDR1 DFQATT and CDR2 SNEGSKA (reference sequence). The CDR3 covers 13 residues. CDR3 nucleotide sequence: TGCAGTGCTGGATCAAGAGATAATTCACCCCTCCACTTT. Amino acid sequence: CSAGSRDNSPLHF.

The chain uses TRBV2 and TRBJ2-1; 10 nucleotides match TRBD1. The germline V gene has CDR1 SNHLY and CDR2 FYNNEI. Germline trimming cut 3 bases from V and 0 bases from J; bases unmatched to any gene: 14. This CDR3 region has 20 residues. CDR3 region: CASSDTGQGSHDRSYNEQFF. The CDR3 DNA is TGTGCCAGCAGTGATACGGGACAGGGGTCACACGACCGCTCCTACAATGAGCAGTTCTTC. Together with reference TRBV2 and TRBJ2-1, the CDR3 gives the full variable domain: EPEVTQTPSHQVTQMGQEVILRCVPISNHLYFYWYRQILGQKVEFLVSFYNNEISEKSEIFDDQFSVERPDGSNFTLKIRSTKLEDSAMYFCASSDTGQGSHDRSYNEQFFGPGTRLTVL.

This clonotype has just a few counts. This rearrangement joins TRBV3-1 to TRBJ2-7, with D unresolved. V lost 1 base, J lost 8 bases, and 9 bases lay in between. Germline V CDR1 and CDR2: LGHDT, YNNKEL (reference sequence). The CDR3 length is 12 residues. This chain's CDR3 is CASSQGDQQQYF. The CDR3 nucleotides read TGTGCCAGCAGCCAAGGAGACCAGCAGCAGTACTTC.

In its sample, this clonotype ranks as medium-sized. CDR3 in amino acids: CASSSRLAGYEQFF. CDR3 in DNA: TGTGCCAGCAGCTCGAGACTAGCCGGGTATGAGCAGTTCTTC. This chain joins TRBV7-2 and TRBJ2-1, with 7 nucleotides matching TRBD2. Germline V gene data show CDR1 as SGHTA and CDR2 as FQGNSA. The CDR3 loop spans 14 amino acids. V trimming: 4 bases; J trimming: 8 bases; junction bases outside the gene matches: 8.